This T cell receptor (beta chain) derives from a study of blood T cells in healthy people across ages. A second PCR, run for roughly 7 to 11 cycles, used a sample-barcoded 5' primer plus a J-beta primer mix. Each CDR3 protein gets one entry after TCRdb re-called the 5' RACE reads with MiXCR. The data show about 830,000 distinct CDR3 sequences, with 55% to 65% seen just once and roughly 25% held by the top ten. From germline, CDR1 is MNHEY and CDR2 SVGAGI. The CDR3 sequence is 16 residues long. The V and J ends lost 2 bases and 4 bases, in that order; junction bases with no gene match: 9. Regarding the study as a whole: Investigators treated diversity estimates from one million T cells as underestimates. Per million T cells, TCR beta diversity dropped about linearly as age rose.

About this clonotype itself: What it binds is not known.

Each donor gave ten milliliters of peripheral blood. Sequenced sample: blood. The TCR originated in a young man in good health. The rearrangement joins TRBV6-5 to TRBJ2-7; TRBD1 aligns across 9 bases. The CDR3 DNA sequence: TGTGCCAGCAGTTACGCTCCGGGACAGGGAATTTACGAGCAGTACTTC. Protein product: CASSYAPGQGIYEQYF.